This T cell receptor beta chain was obtained from a study of regulatory T cells in long-lasting Graves disease. Combining iRepertoire HTBI primers with Arm-PCR of CDR3 regions, the authors built TCR beta libraries. TCRdb used MiXCR to reprocess the multiplex PCR reads, holding one entry per CDR3 protein. The sample includes a few hundred thousand distinct CDR3 sequences, roughly 25% of them seen just once. Time point described: persistent/refractory GD, antithyroid drugs over 5 years with positive TRAb. PBMCs were the source of the RNA used for TCR sequencing. Deletions cut 0 bases from V and 1 base from J, with 16 bases between. This CDR3 is built from 17 residues. Germline CDR1 reads SGHRS; CDR2 reads YFSETQ.

The origin of this receptor is a woman aged 35 to 49 with Graves disease. The V gene is TRBV5-1, the J gene TRBJ2-5, with a tentative D call TRBD1 (5 bases). The sequencing here drew on peripheral blood mononuclear cells (PBMCs), taken when the disease was refractory, from a patient treated with antithyroid drugs. CDR3 loop: CASSLVPQGSRQETQYF. CDR3 nucleotides: TGCGCCAGCAGCTTGGTCCCCCAGGGATCCCGCCAAGAGACCCAGTACTTC. Drawing the rest from reference TRBV5-1 and TRBJ2-5, the complete variable domain is KAGVTQTPRYLIKTRGQQVTLSCSPISGHRSVSWYQQTPGQGLQFLFEYFSETQRNKGNFPGRFSGRQFSNSRSEMNVSTLELGDSALYLCASSLVPQGSRQETQYFGPGTRLLVL.